This T cell receptor (beta chain) appears in the sequencing data of a study of T cells after yellow fever vaccination. General study results and limits: Clonotypes found in both CD4 and CD8 compartments made up a small share. Booster sampling recovered most clones from primary vaccination (under 98% CD4, approximately 90% CD8).

In its sample, this clonotype was seen many times. Its antigen is still unknown. The TCR cDNA carried a universal primer site and UMIs from 5'RACE template switching. TCRdb re-analysed the 5' RACE reads in MiXCR, keeping a single row per CDR3 protein. The repertoire holds about 250,000 distinct CDR3 sequences, with 3.6% as singletons. V lost 4 bases to trimming and J lost 2 bases, with 10 bases between them. Germline CDR1 reads ENHRY; CDR2 reads SYGVKD. The CDR3 consists of 14 residues. The source is a young man who received the YFV17D yellow fever vaccine. The V and J genes are TRBV10-3 and TRBJ2-3, with D perhaps TRBD1 (5 bases). This specimen was PBMCs, taken 15 days after the yellow fever booster vaccination. The CDR3 region has the DNA TGTGCCATCAGTGTCCAGGGCCTCACAGATACGCAGTATTTT. It specifies CAISVQGLTDTQYF.